This TCR beta chain was obtained from a study of T-cell reconstitution after alpha-beta-depleted transplantation in children. Unique molecular identifiers were incorporated when the TCRbeta library was constructed. Each CDR3 protein gets one entry after TCRdb re-called the PCR reads with MiXCR. The table has about 980,000 distinct CDR3 sequences, under 30% seen once. This clonotype was counted only a few times. The target antigen is unknown. Trimming took off 3 bases at V and 5 bases at J, with 9 bases between the two ends. This CDR3 has 13 residues. Study findings and constraints: After transplant, at about two months, alpha-beta T cells were reportedly derived from several hundred expanded graft clones.

This chain connects TRBV12-3 or TRBV12-4 to TRBJ2-3, with no clear D. The sequencing used PBMCs, mostly from graft donor cells, collected 360 days after TCRalphabeta/CD19-depleted stem cell transplant. The sequence derives from a boy under two years old who had a stem cell transplant for SCID, so the T cells may come from the graft donor. CDR3 loop: CASSFPTRDTQYF. The CDR3 DNA sequence: TGTGCCAGCAGTTTCCCGACGAGAGATACGCAGTATTTT.